This T cell receptor (beta chain) was sequenced in a study of blood T cell repertoires in COVID-19. Germline CDR1 is MNHNS and CDR2 is SASEGT. The CDR3 has 14 residues. Deletions cut 3 bases from V and 3 bases from J, with 11 bases between. This clone came up once. Method: immunoSEQ multiplex PCR; TCRdb's copy keeps in-frame clones and lacks some. The table records just over 250,000 clones, around nine tenths of them present only once. This chain links TRBV6-1 with TRBJ1-1, with D possibly TRBD1 on 6 matching bases. The origin of this receptor is a middle-aged man who had recovered from COVID-19. The source material was peripheral blood. The CDR3 region has the DNA TGTGCCAGCAGTGAGAGGGGGGGGGACACTGAAGCTTTCTTT. Its translation is CASSERGGDTEAFF.